Following are 7 T cell receptor beta chains from one sample sequenced in a study of blood T cell repertoires in COVID-19. Assay used: immunoSEQ multiplex PCR; TCRdb lists only in-frame clones, some missing. This sample has 55,000 to 70,000 clones, with about four fifths found just once. Sequencing was performed on peripheral blood. These receptor sequences come from a woman aged 55-70 years with acute or convalescent COVID-19.

The chain employs TRBV7-2 and TRBJ2-1; D is perhaps TRBD1 (5 bases). Germline CDR1 SGHTA, CDR2 FQGNSA. Trimming stripped 5 bases from V and 4 bases from J, with 9 bases between. The CDR3 is 13 amino acids. The CDR3 reads CASSARQYNEQFF. For the CDR3, the DNA is TGTGCCAGCAGCGCCAGACAGTACAATGAGCAGTTCTTC.

The V gene is TRBV7-2, the J gene TRBJ2-3; the match to TRBD2 covers 16 bases. Germline V gene lookup returns CDR1 SGHTA and CDR2 FQGNSA. CDR3 length: 16 amino acids. With V trimmed by 1 base and J by 8 bases, 3 bases remained unmatched. DNA of the CDR3: TGTGCCAGCAGCTTAGGAGGGACTAGCGGGGGGGCTACGCAGTATTTT. The encoded protein is CASSLGGTSGGATQYF.

The chain uses TRBV7-9 and TRBJ2-2, with unresolved D. CDR3 length: 13 amino acids. The ends were cut back, 0 bases at V and 6 bases at J, with 5 bases in the middle. Germline CDR1 SEHNR, CDR2 FQNEAQ (reference sequence). This CDR3 is CASSLASAGELFF. The CDR3 DNA sequence: TGTGCCAGCAGCTTAGCGAGCGCCGGGGAGCTGTTTTTT.

The chain is built from TRBV18 and TRBJ1-5, with D possibly matching TRBD1 (5 bases). CDR3 length: 15 amino acids. The V and J ends lost 1 base and 2 bases respectively, with 9 bases between them. Looked up from germline, CDR1 is KGHSH and CDR2 is LQKENI. For the CDR3, the DNA is TGTGCCAGCTCACCACAGGGGTATGGCAATCAGCCCCAGCATTTT. Translated, it gives CASSPQGYGNQPQHF.

This chain links TRBV7-6 with TRBJ2-2, with D tentatively TRBD1 (6 bases). The CDR3 spans 16 residues. The germline gives CDR1 SGHVS, CDR2 FNYEAQ. Trimming stripped 4 bases from V and 5 bases from J, with 17 bases between. In nucleotides, the CDR3 is TGTGCCAGCAGCTCCCCCCCTGAGGGGGTAACCGGGGAGCTGTTTTTT. It translates to CASSSPPEGVTGELFF.

This chain uses TRBV7-9 with TRBJ1-5; D is perhaps TRBD1 (5 bases). Trimming cost V 3 bases and J 4 bases, with 13 bases left between them. The CDR3 covers 15 residues. Germline loops: CDR1 SEHNR, CDR2 FQNEAQ (reference sequence). DNA of the CDR3: TGTGCCAGCAGCTTGAGTGGGGGGACTAATCAGCCCCAGCATTTT. Protein product: CASSLSGGTNQPQHF.

The rearrangement joins TRBV18 to TRBJ1-1, with a weak D call TRBD1 (6 bases). Germline CDR1 and CDR2: KGHSH and LQKENI. Trimming left V 0 bases short and J 5 bases short, with 16 bases between. The CDR3 has 16 residues. CDR3 DNA: TGTGCCAGCTCACCACCGGGTCAGGGGTTTAGGACTGAAGCTTTCTTT. The encoded protein is CASSPPGQGFRTEAFF.